A single sample gave rise to the 29 T cell receptor beta chains below, sequenced in a study of T cell changes during pregnancy in multiple sclerosis (dated by TCRdb to about 2019). Library preparation was by the immunoSEQ multiplex PCR assay. Sourced from immuneACCESS, this table was stored by TCRdb with only in-frame sequences that have V and J called. A share of the clones is absent; for the studies checked, an unresolved V gene accounts for under half, and the remainder has no known explanation. The sample table shows approximately 51,000 clones, and around 92% are seen once. Of the sample, around 0.53% is held by the ten largest clones. Sequenced material: CD4+ T cells from peripheral blood mononuclear cells, taken after pregnancy. These receptor sequences come from a female donor with multiple sclerosis, enrolled in a pregnancy study.

CDR3 residues: CASSLWGSSGSTETQYF. CDR3 nucleotides: TGCGCCAGCAGCCTTTGGGGGAGTAGCGGGAGTACCGAGACCCAGTACTTC. The rearrangement uses TRBV5-1 and TRBJ2-5; 9 bases align to TRBD2. The ends lost 4 bases at V and 5 bases at J; junction bases unmatched: 15. CDR1 and CDR2 from the germline V gene are SGHRS and YFSETQ. This CDR3 region has 17 residues.

This chain uses TRBV27 with TRBJ2-2; the match to TRBD2 covers 10 bases. With 7 bases clipped from V and 3 bases from J, the junction kept 8 bases outside the gene matches. The CDR3 totals 16 residues. Germline V lookup: CDR1 MNHEY, CDR2 SMNVEV (reference sequence). This chain's CDR3 is CASTPSGRGDTGELFF. CDR3 coding DNA: TGTGCCAGCACTCCTAGCGGGAGAGGAGACACCGGGGAGCTGTTTTTT.

J is TRBJ2-7 and V is TRBV19; 7 nucleotides align to TRBD2. J was trimmed by 0 bases and V by 3 bases; bases with no gene match: 8. Per germline, CDR1 LNHDA and CDR2 SQIVND (reference sequence). CDR3 length: 16 residues. CDR3 loop: CASSMRLAERSYEQYF. CDR3 nucleotide sequence: TGTGCCAGTAGTATGAGGCTAGCGGAACGCTCCTACGAGCAGTACTTC.

The chain carries TRBV9 and TRBJ1-4; no clear D gene. Germline-derived CDR1 and CDR2 are SGDLS and YYNGEE. This CDR3 spans 18 amino acids. Trimming removed 1 base from V and 10 bases from J, with 26 bases in between. The CDR3 spells CASSVPLDWQRLGGKLFF. The CDR3 DNA is TGTGCCAGCAGCGTACCCCTGGACTGGCAGCGCCTTGGAGGAAAACTGTTTTTT.

The chain recombines TRBV5-6 with TRBJ2-5, with 8 bases aligning to TRBD1. V was pared by 4 bases and J by 4 bases, with 9 bases of the junction left unmatched. Germline V lookup: CDR1 SGHDT, CDR2 YYEEEE. This CDR3 region has 15 residues. CDR3 sequence (DNA): TGTGCCAGCAGCGCCGGACAGGGAGGCGGAGAGACCCAGTACTTC. It is translated as CASSAGQGGGETQYF.

The chain joins TRBV5-1 to TRBJ2-7; 13 positions agree with TRBD2. This CDR3 region has 14 residues. Germline V gene data show CDR1 as SGHRS and CDR2 as YFSETQ. The ends lost 3 bases at V and 4 bases at J; junction bases unmatched: 1. Written as DNA, the CDR3 is TGCGCCAGCAGCTGGACTAGCGGGAGATACGAGCAGTACTTC. This sequence encodes CASSWTSGRYEQYF.

This chain joins TRBV6-1 and TRBJ2-7; TRBD2 is a possible D gene (5 bases). The CDR3 runs to 14 residues. V was cut by 6 bases and J by 6 bases, with 18 bases left in between. Germline V gene sequence: CDR1 MNHNS, CDR2 SASEGT. The CDR3 bases are TGTGCCAGCAGGTTCGAGGAGGTCTCCACCGAGCAGTACTTC. It encodes CASRFEEVSTEQYF.

The rearrangement links TRBV19 to TRBJ2-6; possible D gene TRBD1, 5 bases. V lost 6 bases to trimming and J lost 4 bases, with 7 bases between them. The CDR3 is 13 residues long. In germline, CDR1 is LNHDA, CDR2 SQIVND (reference sequence). The CDR3 is CASRGRGANVLTF. The CDR3, as DNA: TGTGCCAGTAGGGGGCGCGGGGCCAACGTCCTGACTTTC. Using reference TRBV19 and TRBJ2-6 for the parts outside the CDR3, the full variable domain is DGGITQSPKYLFRKEGQNVTLSCEQNLNHDAMYWYRQDPGQGLRLIYYSQIVNDFQKGDIAEGYSVSREKKESFPLTVTSAQKNPTAFYLCASRGRGANVLTFGAGSRLTVL.

The chain is built from TRBV7-3 and TRBJ2-3, with TRBD2 matching 8 bases. After removal of 2 bases from V and 4 bases from J, the junction contained 5 bases not matched to a gene. Germline loops: CDR1 SGHTA, CDR2 FQGTGA. CDR3 length: 15 amino acids. The CDR3 nucleotides read TGTGCCAGCAGCTTAGCGGGACTAGTGGCAGATACGCAGTATTTT. It yields the protein CASSLAGLVADTQYF.

The chain has TRBV11-1 and TRBJ2-3; 14 nucleotides match TRBD2. Germline loops: CDR1 SGHAT, CDR2 FQDESV (reference sequence). After removal of 2 bases from V and 1 base from J, the junction contained 8 bases not matched to a gene. The CDR3 has 19 residues. This chain's CDR3 is CASSLLGLAGAGGTDTQYF. The CDR3 region has the DNA TGTGCCAGCAGCTTATTGGGACTAGCGGGAGCTGGTGGCACAGATACGCAGTATTTT.

V is TRBV6-5 and J is TRBJ1-2; 8 nucleotides match TRBD1. CDR3 length: 15 residues. The ends lost 6 bases at V and 7 bases at J; junction bases unmatched: 13. The germline CDR1 and CDR2 sequences are MNHEY and SVGAGI. The CDR3 spells CASSLRQGRFGGYTF. The CDR3 nucleotides read TGTGCCAGCAGCCTAAGACAGGGGCGGTTCGGTGGCTACACCTTC.

This chain connects TRBV7-3 to TRBJ2-7; tentative D call: TRBD1 (5 bases). V was shortened by 5 bases and J by 1 base, with 9 bases between the two germline ends. Per germline, CDR1 SGHTA and CDR2 FQGTGA. The CDR3 length is 13 residues. The DNA for the CDR3 is TGTGCCAGCAGCGCCACAGGATCCTACGAGCAGTACTTC. This codes for CASSATGSYEQYF. The variable domain in full, completed from reference TRBV7-3 and TRBJ2-7, reads GAGVSQTPSNKVTEKGKYVELRCDPISGHTALYWYRQSLGQGPEFLIYFQGTGAADDSGLPNDRFFAVRPEGSVSTLKIQRTERGDSAVYLCASSATGSYEQYFGPGTRLTVT.

This clone was detected once. The V gene is TRBV6-1, the J gene TRBJ2-2; 8 bases align to TRBD1. The CDR3 runs to 16 residues. The germline gives CDR1 MNHNS, CDR2 SASEGT. J gave up 4 bases and V 4 bases, and 8 bases lay outside the gene matches. CDR3 in amino acids: CASSAQDRVGTGELFF. The CDR3 DNA is TGTGCCAGCAGTGCCCAGGACAGGGTCGGCACCGGGGAGCTGTTTTTT.

The V and J genes are TRBV14 and TRBJ2-6, with D possibly matching TRBD1 (6 bases). Per germline, CDR1 SGHDN and CDR2 FVKESK. The CDR3 totals 14 residues. V gave up 8 bases and J gave up 0 bases, with 8 bases separating them. CDR3 region: CASSGASGANVLTF. The CDR3 DNA sequence: TGTGCCAGCTCAGGGGCCTCTGGGGCCAACGTCCTGACTTTC.

The chain joins TRBV6-1 to TRBJ1-5, with 7 positions matching TRBD1. CDR3 length: 15 amino acids. The J segment lost 3 bases and the V segment lost 2 bases, leaving 4 bases of the junction unmatched. The germline CDR1 and CDR2 sequences are MNHNS and SASEGT. CDR3 sequence: CASSERTGFNQPQHF. Here the CDR3 DNA reads TGTGCCAGCAGTGAACGGACAGGCTTCAATCAGCCCCAGCATTTT.

The V gene is TRBV14, the J gene TRBJ2-1, with 10 bases identical to TRBD2. The CDR3 runs to 18 residues. The trim removed 1 base at V and 4 bases at J, leaving 10 bases unmatched. CDR1 is SGHDN, CDR2 FVKESK, per germline. CDR3 protein: CASSQGPPLAGEYNEQFF. DNA of the CDR3: TGTGCCAGCAGCCAAGGGCCCCCCCTAGCGGGGGAGTACAATGAGCAGTTCTTC.

The J gene is TRBJ2-7, the V gene TRBV30; 7 bases agree with TRBD1. With V trimmed by 3 bases and J by 4 bases, 12 bases remained unmatched. Looked up from germline, CDR1 is GTSNPN and CDR2 is SVGIG (reference sequence). The CDR3 runs to 15 residues. CDR3 DNA sequence: TGTGCCTGGAGCACCCCGACAGGGTGGGTTTACGAGCAGTACTTC. It encodes CAWSTPTGWVYEQYF.

The chain carries TRBV6-6 and TRBJ2-7; 13 positions agree with TRBD2. Germline CDR1 reads MNHNY; CDR2 reads SVGAGI (reference sequence). J lost 5 bases, V lost 0 bases, and 4 bases had no gene match. The CDR3 sequence is 16 residues long. CDR3 in DNA: TGTGCCAGCAGTTACTCACTAGCGGGAGGGTGGGACGAGCAGTACTTC. Protein: CASSYSLAGGWDEQYF.

The gene calls are TRBV10-3 and TRBJ2-7, with 7 bases matching TRBD1. The CDR3 is 13 amino acids. V was pared by 11 bases and J by 2 bases, with 9 bases of the junction left unmatched. Germline lookup yields CDR1 ENHRY and CDR2 SYGVKD. The CDR3 DNA follows: TGTGCCGCAAAGGGGGCAGGTGCCTACGAGCAGTACTTC. This encodes CAAKGAGAYEQYF.

The chain couples TRBV27 to TRBJ2-7, with TRBD1 matching 8 bases. Germline V gene data show CDR1 as MNHEY and CDR2 as SMNVEV (reference sequence). The CDR3 spans 14 residues. V gave up 5 bases and J gave up 2 bases; unmatched junction bases: 5. The CDR3 DNA sequence: TGTGCCAGCAGTCAAGACAGGGGTCCCTACGAGCAGTACTTC. It yields the protein CASSQDRGPYEQYF.

The CDR3 spells CASSWAGTDYEQYF. CDR3 nucleotide sequence: TGTGCCAGCAGCTGGGCCGGGACAGACTACGAGCAGTACTTC. The chain carries TRBV5-4 and TRBJ2-7, with 7 bases fitting TRBD1. This CDR3 contains 14 residues. J gave up 3 bases and V 3 bases, and 6 bases lay outside the gene matches. The germline V gene has CDR1 SGHNT and CDR2 YYREEE (reference sequence). Supplemented by reference TRBV5-4 and TRBJ2-7, the full variable domain reads ETGVTQSPTHLIKTRGQQVTLRCSSQSGHNTVSWYQQALGQGPQFIFQYYREEENGRGNFPPRFSGLQFPNYSSELNVNALELDDSALYLCASSWAGTDYEQYFGPGTRLTVT.

The V call is TRBV6-1, the J call TRBJ1-2, with TRBD1 matching over 7 bases. The CDR3 is made up of 14 amino acids. Germline CDR1 MNHNS, CDR2 SASEGT. Trimming took 6 bases from V and 4 from J; bases not matched to a gene: 8. CDR3 amino acids: CASRVDRVAYGYTF. The DNA for the CDR3 is TGTGCCAGCAGAGTAGACAGGGTCGCCTATGGCTACACCTTC.

The J gene is TRBJ2-3, the V gene TRBV12-5; D may be TRBD2 (6 bases). V dropped 1 base and J dropped 2 bases, with 13 bases sitting between them. This CDR3 spans 16 amino acids. CDR1 is LGHNT and CDR2 is FRNRAP in the germline V gene. CDR3: CASGLALAGSTDTQYF. CDR3 DNA: TGTGCTAGTGGTTTGGCCCTGGCGGGATCCACAGATACGCAGTATTTT.

This chain connects TRBV27 to TRBJ1-2, with TRBD1 identical over 8 bases. The CDR3 sequence is 16 residues long. V was clipped by 3 bases and J by 4 bases; unmatched bases: 10. CDR1 and CDR2 (germline): MNHEY, SMNVEV (reference sequence). The CDR3 DNA is TGTGCCAGCAGTTTTACCGCCCGACAGGGGACCTATGGCTACACCTTC. This encodes CASSFTARQGTYGYTF.

The genes are TRBV27 and TRBJ1-1; 12 nucleotides match TRBD1. The junction had 10 bases not matched to a gene; V was cut back by 5 bases and J by 12 bases. Germline values: CDR1 MNHEY, CDR2 SMNVEV (reference sequence). This CDR3 region has 14 residues. CDR3 residues: CASSQAGTGGTSFF. The CDR3 DNA reads as TGTGCCAGCAGTCAAGCCGGGACAGGGGGCACGTCTTTCTTT.

The rearrangement uses TRBV9 and TRBJ2-7, with D tentatively TRBD2 (6 bases). The germline V gene encodes CDR1 SGDLS and CDR2 YYNGEE. The CDR3 runs 15 residues. V dropped 3 bases and J dropped 7 bases, with 20 bases sitting between them. The CDR3 is CASSGAGGTFREQYF. CDR3 sequence (DNA): TGTGCCAGCAGCGGGGCGGGCGGGACCTTTAGAGAGCAGTACTTC.

J is TRBJ1-4 and V is TRBV6-5; 7 bases line up with TRBD1. The V gene's germline CDR1 is MNHEY and CDR2 SVGAGI. V was clipped by 6 bases and J by 8 bases; unmatched bases: 12. CDR3 length: 15 residues. The CDR3 region has the DNA TGTGCCAGCAGACGCGGGACAGCGGGCGGCGAAAAACTGTTTTTT. This sequence encodes CASRRGTAGGEKLFF.

The V gene is TRBV6-6, the J gene TRBJ1-2; 8 nucleotides match TRBD1. With 4 bases clipped from V and 0 bases from J, the junction kept 1 base outside the gene matches. Germline values: CDR1 MNHNY, CDR2 SVGAGI (reference sequence). The CDR3 runs 14 residues. The CDR3 spells CASSLQGANYGYTF. CDR3 DNA sequence: TGTGCCAGCAGTTTACAGGGGGCTAACTATGGCTACACCTTC.

The V gene is TRBV19, the J gene TRBJ1-5; D might be TRBD1 (5 bases). Deletions cut 9 bases from V and 7 bases from J, with 16 bases between. Per germline, CDR1 LNHDA and CDR2 SQIVND (reference sequence). The CDR3 is 13 amino acids. CDR3 loop: CASNAPGAQPQHF. The CDR3 DNA is TGTGCCAGCAATGCTCCTGGGGCACAGCCCCAGCATTTT. The variable domain in full, completed from reference TRBV19 and TRBJ1-5, reads DGGITQSPKYLFRKEGQNVTLSCEQNLNHDAMYWYRQDPGQGLRLIYYSQIVNDFQKGDIAEGYSVSREKKESFPLTVTSAQKNPTAFYLCASNAPGAQPQHFGDGTRLSIL.